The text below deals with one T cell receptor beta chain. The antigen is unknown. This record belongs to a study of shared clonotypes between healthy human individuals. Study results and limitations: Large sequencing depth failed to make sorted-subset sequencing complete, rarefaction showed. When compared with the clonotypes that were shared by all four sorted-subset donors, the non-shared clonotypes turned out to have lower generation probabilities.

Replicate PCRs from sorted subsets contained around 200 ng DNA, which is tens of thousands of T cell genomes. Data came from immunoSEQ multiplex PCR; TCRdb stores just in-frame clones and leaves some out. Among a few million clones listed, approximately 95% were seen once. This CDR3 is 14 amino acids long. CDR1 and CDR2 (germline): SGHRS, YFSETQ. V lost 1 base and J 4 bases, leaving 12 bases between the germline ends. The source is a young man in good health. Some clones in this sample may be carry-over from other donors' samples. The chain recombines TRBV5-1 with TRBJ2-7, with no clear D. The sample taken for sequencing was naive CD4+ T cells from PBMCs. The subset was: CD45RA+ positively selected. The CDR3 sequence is CASSLPLPGYEQYF. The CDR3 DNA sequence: TGCGCCAGCAGCTTGCCACTTCCCGGTTACGAGCAGTACTTC.